This T cell receptor (beta chain) was sequenced for a study of blood T cell repertoires in COVID-19. Data came from immunoSEQ multiplex PCR; TCRdb stores just in-frame clones and leaves some out. The sample shows 350,000 to 500,000 clones, over 75% of them seen only once. Source material: PBMCs or T cells enriched from blood (not recorded which). This sequence was found in a woman aged 18-29 years who had been exposed to COVID-19.

The CDR3 DNA reads TGCGCCAGCAGTGCCCGGGGGGAGGGCTCTGGGGCCAACGTCCTGACTTTC. Translation gives CASSARGEGSGANVLTF. V usage is TRBV10-1 and J usage is TRBJ2-6; TRBD2 matches 7 bases. This CDR3 comprises 17 residues. CDR1 WNHNN and CDR2 SYGVQD come from the germline V gene (reference sequence). With V trimmed by 4 bases and J by 0 bases, 6 bases remained unmatched.